This TCR beta chain was profiled in a study of Ad26.COV2.S vaccination and SARS-CoV-2 variants. Overall study findings and caveats: Reports say spike-specific CD8+ and CD4+ T cell responses covered substantial breadth after vaccination. It was vaccine recipients, not placebo recipients, who had the higher spike-specific TCR breadth. The TCR-based breadth and depth measures might underestimate overall T cell responses. Comparability of non-spike TCR breadth was observed across vaccine and placebo recipients.

The germline V and J ends were trimmed by 4 bases and 3 bases, with 7 bases remaining between them. This CDR3 comprises 13 residues. Method: immunoSEQ multiplex PCR; TCRdb's copy keeps in-frame clones and lacks some. The sample consists of around 100,000 clones, roughly 84% of them appearing once. As concerns this clone: Its matching antigen is unknown.

The sequence derives from a human donor who had recovered from COVID-19. The chain links TRBV12-3 or TRBV12-4 to TRBJ1-5; no reliable D call. The material was peripheral blood, obtained after recovery from COVID-19. CDR3 in amino acids: CASSWADNQPQHF. CDR3 in DNA: TGTGCCAGCAGTTGGGCAGACAATCAGCCCCAGCATTTT.